The clone carrying this T cell receptor (beta chain) was seen many times. Antigen specificity is unknown. The source of the sample is a study of neurological immune-mediated disorders. Study-level background: Multiple sclerosis patients numbered about 34, with around 31 relapsing-remitting and 3 secondary progressive. Study results and limitations: In multiple sclerosis patients, the repertoire cluster was unrelated to clinical or MRI findings. Phylogenetic grouping placed 18 of 34 multiple sclerosis patients' repertoires in one related-CDR3 cluster, a possible signature.

5'RACE employing 10-nucleotide random UMIs yielded the cDNA. TCRdb used MiXCR to reprocess the 5' RACE reads, holding one entry per CDR3 protein. This sample has over 45,000 distinct CDR3 sequences, with around 5.8% found just once. The CDR3 is made up of 14 amino acids. Germline values: CDR1 MNHEY, CDR2 SMNVEV (reference sequence). The V gene lost 4 bases and the J gene lost 4 bases, with 13 bases spanning the gap. This receptor was taken from a young woman with multiple sclerosis. This sequence joins TRBV27 and TRBJ1-1; D is unclear. The sequenced sample was CD4+ T cells from blood. This CDR3 reads CASSSPKGVTEAFF. DNA of the CDR3: TGTGCCAGCAGTTCTCCCAAGGGCGTCACTGAAGCTTTCTTT.